This T cell receptor beta chain was profiled in a study of identical twins. This clonotype showed up just a few times. Its specificity is not known. Whole-study results and caveats: Weaker excess sharing between twins was seen in beta out-of-frame sequences.

The CDR3 is made up of 15 amino acids. Trimming shortened V by 4 bases and J by 4 bases, and 16 bases separated the two germline ends. Germline loops: CDR1 MGHRA, CDR2 YSYEKL. TCRdb used MiXCR to reprocess the 5' RACE reads, holding one entry per CDR3 protein. In the table there are around 960,000 distinct CDR3 sequences, approximately 13% of which are singletons. The same specimen was also included in a second study, on yellow fever vaccine responses in identical twins.

The sample was PBMCs. V is TRBV4-1 and J is TRBJ1-1; a possible D gene is TRBD1 (5 bases). This clonotype was obtained from a woman under 30 in good health. CDR3 in amino acids: CASSPTDSGGTEAFF. CDR3 in DNA: TGCGCCAGCAGCCCCACCGATTCTGGGGGCACTGAAGCTTTCTTT.